Below are 30 T cell receptor beta chains sequenced from a single sample in a study of blood T cells in healthy people across ages. With a J-beta primer mix and a sample-barcoded 5' primer, a second PCR ran about 7 to 12 cycles. TCRdb processed the 5' RACE reads anew with MiXCR; each CDR3 protein has one entry. The sample consists of about 580,000 distinct CDR3 sequences, around half of them appearing once. Sequences were obtained from blood. These receptors were taken from a man aged 80 or over in good health.

About this clonotype itself: The junction departs from the called germline gene at one end, perhaps through a read error. The V call is TRBV29-1, the J call TRBJ2-2; D might be TRBD2 (5 bases). CDR1 is SQVTM and CDR2 is ANQGSEA in the germline V gene. This CDR3 spans 16 amino acids. CDR3 bases: TGCAGCGCCACTGAGGTGGAGGATTCGAACACCGAGGAGCTGTTTTTT. Translated, it gives CSATEVEDSNTEELFF.

CDR3 sequence reads: CASSVRQPWEAFF. CDR3 sequence (DNA): TGTGCCAGCAGCGTCCGACAGCCCTGGGAGGCTTTCTTT. This chain uses TRBV5-6 with TRBJ1-1; a weak D match, TRBD1 (5 bases). The CDR3 spans 13 residues. Trimming cost V 4 bases and J 11 bases, with 18 bases left between them. In germline, CDR1 is SGHDT, CDR2 YYEEEE.

The V call is TRBV3-1, the J call TRBJ2-1, with a possible D match to TRBD2 (6 bases). The V gene lost 1 base and the J gene lost 0 bases, with 10 bases spanning the gap. CDR3 length equals 16 residues. Per germline, CDR1 LGHDT and CDR2 YNNKEL (reference sequence). The CDR3, as DNA: TGTGCCAGCAGCCAAGGTTCCGGGGGCTCCTACAATGAGCAGTTCTTC. This translates into CASSQGSGGSYNEQFF.

This clonotype appeared a single time. The chain couples TRBV7-9 to TRBJ2-3, with D possibly being TRBD1 (6 bases). There are 16 residues in the CDR3. Trimming left V 6 bases short and J 0 bases short, with 16 bases between. Looked up from germline, CDR1 is SEHNR and CDR2 is FQNEAQ (reference sequence). The CDR3 here is CASRTVRTASTDTQYF. The CDR3 DNA is TGTGCCAGCAGGACCGTTCGGACAGCTAGCACAGATACGCAGTATTTT.

The chain uses TRBV6-5 and TRBJ2-1; possibly TRBD2 for D (5 bases). Germline V gene sequence: CDR1 MNHEY, CDR2 SVGAGI. With 8 bases removed from V and 8 bases from J, the gap between germline ends came to 13 bases. This CDR3 spans 12 amino acids. DNA of the CDR3: TGTGCCAGCTACTCTGGAGCGGATGAGCAGTTCTTC. It encodes CASYSGADEQFF.

In this sample, this clonotype turned up a few times. This sequence joins TRBV29-1 and TRBJ1-4; 9 nucleotides agree with TRBD1. This CDR3 has 12 residues. J gave up 8 bases and V 4 bases, and 2 bases lay outside the gene matches. In germline, CDR1 is SQVTM, CDR2 ANQGSEA. This chain's CDR3 is CSVGQGEEKLFF. CDR3 nucleotides: TGCAGCGTTGGACAGGGGGAAGAAAAACTGTTTTTT.

With respect to this clonotype: The germline gene is not matched at one end of the junction; a read error may be the cause. The V gene is TRBV4-2, the J gene TRBJ2-1; D is unclear. The CDR3 length is 16 residues. Germline V gene lookup returns CDR1 LGHNA and CDR2 YNFKEQ. Here the CDR3 reads CACSRNLGFSYNEQFF. CDR3 nucleotides: TGTGCCTGCAGCCGCAACTTAGGGTTCTCCTACAATGAGCAGTTCTTC.

The chain carries TRBV29-1 and TRBJ2-5, with 7 bases aligning to TRBD1. Losses at the gene ends were 8 bases for V and 5 bases for J; bases not matched to a gene: 14. The germline CDR1 and CDR2 sequences are SQVTM and ANQGSEA. This CDR3 is built from 14 residues. The CDR3 here is CSTLLAQGYETQYF. CDR3 bases: TGCAGCACACTACTGGCACAGGGGTATGAGACCCAGTACTTC.

There are many counts of this clonotype. The gene calls are TRBV6-5 and TRBJ2-1; 11 bases line up with TRBD2. Germline V lookup: CDR1 MNHEY, CDR2 SVGAGI. J gave up 3 bases and V 6 bases, and 7 bases lay outside the gene matches. The CDR3 extends over 16 amino acids. The CDR3 reads CASRSEGLADYNEQFF. The DNA for the CDR3 is TGTGCCAGCAGATCAGAGGGACTAGCGGACTACAATGAGCAGTTCTTC.

This clonotype has at least ten counts. The chain couples TRBV6-5 to TRBJ2-3, with 8 bases identical to TRBD2. The CDR3 covers 18 residues. V shed 0 bases, J shed 8 bases, and the junction held 16 bases outside the gene matches. Germline V lookup: CDR1 MNHEY, CDR2 SVGAGI. CDR3 region: CASSYSARLANRVVTQYF. DNA of the CDR3: TGTGCCAGCAGTTACTCCGCCCGACTAGCGAATCGGGTTGTTACGCAGTATTTT.

The rearrangement links TRBV12-3 or TRBV12-4 to TRBJ2-5; D is uncertain. V was shortened by 1 base and J by 4 bases, with 13 bases between the two germline ends. The CDR3 is 15 amino acids. The CDR3: CASSLGQLKGETQYF. As DNA, the CDR3 is TGTGCCAGCAGTTTAGGTCAGCTTAAGGGAGAGACCCAGTACTTC.

CDR3 in DNA: TGTGCCAGCAGCCCGAACAGGGGAAATAATGAAAAACTGTTTTTT. Translation: CASSPNRGNNEKLFF. The chain recombines TRBV7-2 with TRBJ1-4, with 7 bases fitting TRBD1. The J segment lost 4 bases and the V segment lost 5 bases, leaving 7 bases of the junction unmatched. Per the germline V gene, CDR1 is SGHTA and CDR2 is FQGNSA. The CDR3 consists of 15 residues.

This clonotype was seen more than once but under ten times. This chain uses TRBV7-2 with TRBJ1-4; D possibly corresponds to TRBD1 (6 bases). V dropped 5 bases and J dropped 8 bases, with 12 bases sitting between them. The CDR3 loop spans 13 amino acids. Germline CDR1 SGHTA, CDR2 FQGNSA. CDR3: CASSRTGYEKLFF. CDR3 nucleotides: TGTGCCAGCAGCCGAACAGGGTACGAAAAACTGTTTTTT. The full variable domain, completed using reference TRBV7-2 and TRBJ1-4, is GAGVSQSPSNKVTEKGKDVELRCDPISGHTALYWYRQSLGQGLEFLIYFQGNSAPDKSGLPSDRFSAERTGGSVSTLTIQRTQQEDSAVYLCASSRTGYEKLFFGSGTQLSVL.

The sample holds a few counts of this clonotype. The chain combines TRBV20-1 with TRBJ1-2; no clear D. The germline V gene has CDR1 DFQATT and CDR2 SNEGSKA (reference sequence). V was pared by 1 base and J by 0 bases, with 12 bases between. The CDR3 is made up of 15 amino acids. CDR3: CSARGASGANYGYTF. The CDR3 DNA reads TGCAGTGCTAGAGGGGCCAGTGGAGCTAACTATGGCTACACCTTC.

The chain carries TRBV7-2 and TRBJ2-2; possibly TRBD1 for D (6 bases). CDR1 SGHTA and CDR2 FQGNSA come from the germline V gene. There are 16 residues in the CDR3. Trimming shortened V by 2 bases and J by 3 bases, and 13 bases separated the two germline ends. The CDR3 here is CASSLQGYRDTGELFF. Written as DNA, the CDR3 is TGTGCCAGCAGCTTACAGGGGTATAGGGACACCGGGGAGCTGTTTTTT.

This clonotype was observed a handful of times. This chain links TRBV5-1 with TRBJ2-3; no definite D call. Trimming shortened V by 4 bases and J by 4 bases, and 13 bases separated the two germline ends. This CDR3 has 14 amino acids. Germline V gives CDR1 SGHRS, CDR2 YFSETQ. CDR3 sequence reads: CASSGWGFSDTQYF. In DNA, the CDR3 is TGCGCCAGCAGCGGGTGGGGTTTTTCAGATACGCAGTATTTT. Full variable domain (missing parts from reference TRBV5-1 and TRBJ2-3): KAGVTQTPRYLIKTRGQQVTLSCSPISGHRSVSWYQQTPGQGLQFLFEYFSETQRNKGNFPGRFSGRQFSNSRSEMNVSTLELGDSALYLCASSGWGFSDTQYFGPGTRLTVL.

This clonotype was observed a few times. This chain connects TRBV27 to TRBJ2-3; D is undetermined. CDR1 and CDR2 from the germline V gene are MNHEY and SMNVEV (reference sequence). The CDR3 covers 14 residues. With 2 bases removed from V and 2 bases from J, the gap between germline ends came to 8 bases. The CDR3 bases are TGTGCCAGCAGTTTAGCGGATATCACAGATACGCAGTATTTT. Protein sequence: CASSLADITDTQYF.

The chain uses TRBV20-1 and TRBJ2-1; 7 bases fit TRBD2. The junction had 7 bases not matched to a gene; V was cut back by 1 base and J by 10 bases. Germline CDR1 reads DFQATT; CDR2 reads SNEGSKA (reference sequence). The CDR3 is 13 amino acids. CDR3 in amino acids: CSARVPSGSEQFF. The DNA of the CDR3 is TGCAGTGCTAGAGTCCCTAGCGGCTCCGAGCAGTTCTTC.

CDR3 in DNA: TGTGCCAGCAGTGAACCAGGGGCCGAAAGATGGTCCCAGTACTTC. Protein: CASSEPGAERWSQYF. V and J are TRBV6-1 and TRBJ2-5; tentatively, D is TRBD1 (6 bases). Per the germline V gene, CDR1 is MNHNS and CDR2 is SASEGT. Trimming removed 2 bases from V and 9 bases from J, with 19 bases in between. The CDR3 loop spans 15 amino acids.

This clonotype was found a few times. V and J are TRBV12-3 or TRBV12-4 and TRBJ1-1, with D maybe TRBD1 (5 bases). V was shortened by 6 bases and J by 4 bases, with 18 bases between the two germline ends. This CDR3 contains 15 residues. The CDR3, as DNA: TGTGCCAGCAGCCGAGGTCAGGGTTCTAGCACTGAAGCTTTCTTT. The encoded protein is CASSRGQGSSTEAFF.

This clonotype was counted between two and nine times. V and J are TRBV4-3 and TRBJ1-2; D gene unclear. The V gene lost 4 bases and the J gene lost 7 bases, with 13 bases spanning the gap. This CDR3 has 13 amino acids. Germline lookup yields CDR1 LGHNA and CDR2 YSLEER. The CDR3 DNA sequence: TGCGCCAGCAGCCCACGGCGAGAGGCTGGCTACACCTTC. It is translated as CASSPRREAGYTF.

This clonotype was counted ten times or more. V gene TRBV28 combines with J gene TRBJ2-7; TRBD2 agrees at 9 bases. V shed 5 bases and J 7 bases; nucleotides not matched to a gene: 18. CDR1 and CDR2 from the germline V gene are MDHEN and SYDVKM. The CDR3 totals 17 residues. CDR3 DNA: TGTGCCAGCAGTCTCCTCCCCCCGGGACTAGCCCCTGAAGAGCAGTACTTC. This codes for CASSLLPPGLAPEEQYF.

The chain recombines TRBV20-1 with TRBJ1-3; D is unresolved. This CDR3 region has 14 residues. In germline, CDR1 is DFQATT, CDR2 SNEGSKA (reference sequence). Trimming took off 0 bases at V and 2 bases at J, with 8 bases between the two ends. This CDR3 is CSARERTAGNTIYF. The CDR3 DNA reads TGCAGTGCTAGAGAGAGGACCGCTGGAAACACCATATATTTT.

The count of this clonotype is one. The V and J genes are TRBV20-1 and TRBJ2-5, with TRBD2 identical over 11 bases. V dropped 3 bases and J dropped 8; count of bases not matched to a gene: 5. The CDR3 totals 13 residues. Germline V lookup: CDR1 DFQATT, CDR2 SNEGSKA (reference sequence). DNA of the CDR3: TGCAGTGCTAGCACGGGACTAGCGGAAACCCAGTACTTC. Protein product: CSASTGLAETQYF.

With respect to this clonotype: The junction does not match germline at one end; this may be a read error. The chain employs TRBV6-2 or TRBV6-3 and TRBJ2-7, with D perhaps matching TRBD1 or TRBD2 (5 bases each). CDR3 length: 15 amino acids. The V gene's germline CDR1 is MNHEY and CDR2 SVGEGT. CDR3 sequence reads: CVSSDPGPRAYEQYF. The CDR3, as DNA: TGTGTCAGCAGTGACCCGGGACCTCGAGCCTACGAGCAGTACTTC.

The rearrangement links TRBV5-1 to TRBJ2-3; D might be TRBD1 or TRBD2, each matching 5 bases. The CDR3 is 13 amino acids. V lost 4 bases, J lost 8 bases, and 14 bases lay in between. Germline assignment: CDR1 SGHRS and CDR2 YFSETQ. The CDR3 coding sequence is TGCGCCAGCAGCCCCGGGACGGGTGGTACGCAGTATTTT. It is translated as CASSPGTGGTQYF. Combining the CDR3 with reference TRBV5-1 and TRBJ2-3 gives the whole variable domain KAGVTQTPRYLIKTRGQQVTLSCSPISGHRSVSWYQQTPGQGLQFLFEYFSETQRNKGNFPGRFSGRQFSNSRSEMNVSTLELGDSALYLCASSPGTGGTQYFGPGTRLTVL.

This chain joins TRBV12-3 or TRBV12-4 and TRBJ2-5; 8 bases fit TRBD1. Germline trimming cut 6 bases from V and 11 bases from J; bases unmatched to any gene: 14. This CDR3 comprises 14 residues. CDR3 in amino acids: CASRPGTGSKEQYF. The CDR3 DNA reads TGTGCCAGCAGACCTGGGACAGGTTCAAAAGAGCAGTACTTC.

This chain links TRBV12-5 with TRBJ1-1, with no clear D. Deletions cut 0 bases from V and 3 bases from J, with 8 bases between. Per the germline V gene, CDR1 is LGHNT and CDR2 is FRNRAP. The length of the CDR3 is 14 residues. CDR3 loop: CASGLVPLYTEAFF. The CDR3 DNA reads as TGTGCTAGTGGTTTGGTACCCCTGTACACTGAAGCTTTCTTT.

The genes are TRBV10-3 and TRBJ2-5; 9 bases align to TRBD1. The CDR3 runs to 15 residues. Unmatched junction bases numbered 5, after V lost 6 bases and J lost 0 bases. CDR1 and CDR2 (germline): ENHRY, SYGVKD. CDR3 sequence (DNA): TGTGCCATCAGGACCGGGACAGGGAACCAAGAGACCCAGTACTTC. Protein sequence: CAIRTGTGNQETQYF.

This clonotype was seen once. The chain carries TRBV6-6 and TRBJ2-1; 7 nucleotides align to TRBD1. The J call may be faulty, since TRBJ2-7 better matches the DNA end. Germline values: CDR1 MNHNY, CDR2 SVGAGI (reference sequence). The CDR3 is 14 amino acids. The DNA of the CDR3 is TGTGCCAGCAGTGACGGACAGGAACCTTGTGAGCAGTACTTC. Residues: CASSDGQEPCEQYF.